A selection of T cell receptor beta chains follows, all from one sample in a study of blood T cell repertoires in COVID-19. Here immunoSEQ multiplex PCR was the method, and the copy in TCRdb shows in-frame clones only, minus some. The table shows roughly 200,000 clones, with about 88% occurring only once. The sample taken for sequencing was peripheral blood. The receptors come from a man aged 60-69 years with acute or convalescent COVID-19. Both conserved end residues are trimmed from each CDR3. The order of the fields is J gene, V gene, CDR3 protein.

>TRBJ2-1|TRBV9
ASSTVFSSYNEQF
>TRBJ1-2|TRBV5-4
ASSGEGYGYT
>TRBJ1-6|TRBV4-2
ASSRPDGGASDSPLH
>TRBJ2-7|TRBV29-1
SVVAVSYEQY
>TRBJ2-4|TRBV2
ASTLQRLAKNIQY
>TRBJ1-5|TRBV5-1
ASSHPGNQPQH
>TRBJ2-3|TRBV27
ATQGLLAGGDTQY
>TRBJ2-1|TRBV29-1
SVETGARYNEQF
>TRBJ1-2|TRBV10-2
ASNTDRNYGYT
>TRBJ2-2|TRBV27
ASSLGLADNTGELF
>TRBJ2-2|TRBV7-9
ASSSRASTGELF
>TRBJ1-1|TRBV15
ATSREAGGQTEAF
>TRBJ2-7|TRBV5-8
ASSRGTDYEQY
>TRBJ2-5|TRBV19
ASSPRTSGGKETQY
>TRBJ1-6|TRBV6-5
ATCRGPNSPLH
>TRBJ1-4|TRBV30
ACAGQGIFEKLF
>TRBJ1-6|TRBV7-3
ASSLYQGSPLH
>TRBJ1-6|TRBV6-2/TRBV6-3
ASSYLGTVLGSPLH
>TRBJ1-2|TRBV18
ASSLGVGGSVFNYGYT
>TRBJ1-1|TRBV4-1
ASSQERRITEAF
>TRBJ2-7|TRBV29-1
SVEQGSYEQY
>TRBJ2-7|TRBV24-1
ATSGYRDSSYEQY
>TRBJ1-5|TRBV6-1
ASSEAAGEARQPQH
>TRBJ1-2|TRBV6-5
ASSQGQGASGYT
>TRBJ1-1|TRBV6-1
ASSEEWRMNTEAF
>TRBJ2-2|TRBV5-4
ASSLPRVPGELF
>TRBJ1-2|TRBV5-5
ASSLDRGRGGYT
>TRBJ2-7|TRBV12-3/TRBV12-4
ARRATYEQY
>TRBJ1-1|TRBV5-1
ASSLTGTGRNTEAF
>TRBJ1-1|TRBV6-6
ASRDRGGGTEAF
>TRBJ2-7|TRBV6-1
ASSDGGSGGAEQY
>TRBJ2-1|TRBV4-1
ASSPLLGGLAGATSYNEQF
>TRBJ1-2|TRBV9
ASSVLSGGYT
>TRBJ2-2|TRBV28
ASSFPRQGNTGELF
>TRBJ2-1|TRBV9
ASSSQGGRGYYNEQF
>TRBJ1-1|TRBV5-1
ASSSRRGNTEAF
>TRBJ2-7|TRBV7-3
ASSPGNSYEQY
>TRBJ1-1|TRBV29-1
SVARDRKATEAF
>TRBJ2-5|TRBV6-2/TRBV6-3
ASSRFGTSQETQY
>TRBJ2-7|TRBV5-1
ASSLNRGPLYEQY
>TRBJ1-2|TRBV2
ASSATAGGYGYT
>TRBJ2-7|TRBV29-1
SARQGSGSYEQY
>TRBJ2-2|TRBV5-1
ARSGALAGGLTGELF
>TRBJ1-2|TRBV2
ASSRTGNGYT
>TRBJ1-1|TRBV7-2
ASSLGRNTEAF
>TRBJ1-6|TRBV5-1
ASRTTTNSPLH
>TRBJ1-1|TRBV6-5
ASSRDRGMNTEAF
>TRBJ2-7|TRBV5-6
ASSLTGGNNEQY
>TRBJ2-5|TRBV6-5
ASSYQGTGETQY
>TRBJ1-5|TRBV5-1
ASSPLGGAGNQPQH
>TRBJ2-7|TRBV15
ATSRDLGQGANEQY
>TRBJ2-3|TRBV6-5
ASSYSFHRSADTQY
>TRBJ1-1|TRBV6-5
ASNKGGMNTEAF
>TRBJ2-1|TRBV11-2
ASSLRRGRWSEQF
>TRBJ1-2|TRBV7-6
ASSSTTGGNGYT